The clone carrying this T cell receptor (beta chain) was seen once. Germline trimming cut 5 bases from V and 4 bases from J; bases unmatched to any gene: 4. The CDR3 runs 14 residues. Per germline, CDR1 SEHNR and CDR2 FQNEAQ (reference sequence). The data belong to a study of control samples from healthy donors and cancer patients. Sequencing was performed with immunoSEQ multiplex PCR; in TCRdb, only in-frame clones are kept and a portion is missing. In the table there are roughly 200,000 clones, around 90% of which are singletons. This clonotype was obtained from a man under 40 in good health. V gene TRBV7-9 combines with J gene TRBJ1-1; 10 bases fit TRBD1. Sequencing was carried out using blood. The CDR3: CASSVGQGPTEAFF. Written as DNA, the CDR3 is TGTGCCAGCAGCGTGGGACAGGGGCCCACTGAAGCTTTCTTT.